The 32 T cell receptor beta chains below all came from one sample that was sequenced in a study of shared clonotypes between healthy human individuals. Some clones are missing from TCRdb's copy, which holds only in-frame ones; the method was immunoSEQ multiplex PCR. Of 2 million to 3 million clones detected, more than 85% appear once; the ten largest clones hold 0.36%. The specimen was naive CD4+ T cells from PBMCs. The sample's subset: CD45RA+ positively selected. These receptors were collected from a man aged 18 to 35 in good health. Some clones in this sample may be carry-over from other donors' samples.

CDR3 in DNA: TGTGCCAGCAGGTTGGACAGGAGAGAGACCCAGTACTTC. Translation gives CASRLDRRETQYF. The chain combines TRBV28 with TRBJ2-5; TRBD1 matches at 7 bases. The CDR3 is made up of 13 amino acids. Germline loops: CDR1 MDHEN, CDR2 SYDVKM. J was trimmed by 4 bases and V by 6 bases; bases with no gene match: 5. Full variable domain (missing parts from reference TRBV28 and TRBJ2-5): DVKVTQSSRYLVKRTGEKVFLECVQDMDHENMFWYRQDPGLGLRLIYFSYDVKMKEKGDIPEGYSVSREKKERFSLILESASTNQTSMYLCASRLDRRETQYFGPGTRLLVL.

The chain carries TRBV6-1 and TRBJ2-7; 7 bases line up with TRBD2. The CDR3 sequence is 15 residues long. CDR1 is MNHNS, CDR2 SASEGT, per germline. V dropped 8 bases and J dropped 1; count of bases not matched to a gene: 11. CDR3 residues: CASARSDGGSYEQYF. The CDR3 nucleotides are TGTGCCAGCGCCCGCTCAGACGGGGGGTCCTACGAGCAGTACTTC.

The chain is built from TRBV28 and TRBJ1-3; no reliable D call. Germline V gene data show CDR1 as MDHEN and CDR2 as SYDVKM. V was pared by 6 bases and J by 10 bases, with 10 bases between. This CDR3 has 11 residues. The CDR3 is CASSPRGTIYF. CDR3 DNA: TGTGCCAGCAGCCCCCGTGGAACCATATATTTT.

The rearrangement links TRBV28 to TRBJ2-7, with 7 bases lining up with TRBD2. Germline values: CDR1 MDHEN, CDR2 SYDVKM. The V and J ends lost 6 bases and 0 bases, in that order; junction bases with no gene match: 17. This CDR3 is built from 18 residues. In DNA form, the CDR3 reads TGTGCCAGCAGACTCGGGGGTTGGTCGGGCGGGAGCTCCTACGAGCAGTACTTC. Its translation: CASRLGGWSGGSSYEQYF. Full variable domain (rest looked up from reference TRBV28 and TRBJ2-7): DVKVTQSSRYLVKRTGEKVFLECVQDMDHENMFWYRQDPGLGLRLIYFSYDVKMKEKGDIPEGYSVSREKKERFSLILESASTNQTSMYLCASRLGGWSGGSSYEQYFGPGTRLTVT.

The table lists this clone with a count of one. This chain's CDR3 is CASSPLRGREWTTQYF. CDR3 bases: TGTGCCAGCAGCCCCCTGAGGGGACGGGAATGGACAACTCAGTACTTC. J is TRBJ2-5 and V is TRBV7-6; D tentatively fits TRBD1 or TRBD2 (5 bases each). Per the germline V gene, CDR1 is SGHVS and CDR2 is FNYEAQ. CDR3 length: 16 residues. V dropped 5 bases and J dropped 11 bases, with 27 bases sitting between them.

The chain employs TRBV28 and TRBJ1-2, with 11 bases aligning to TRBD1. The CDR3 runs to 17 residues. Germline-derived CDR1 and CDR2 are MDHEN and SYDVKM. The trim removed 7 bases at V and 2 bases at J, leaving 12 bases unmatched. The CDR3 nucleotides read TGTGCCAGCACCCATGGACAGGGGGCAAAAGGGAACTATGGCTACACCTTC. Encoded protein: CASTHGQGAKGNYGYTF.

Only one count was recorded for this clone. The chain is built from TRBV28 and TRBJ2-3, with 10 bases lining up with TRBD1. This CDR3 contains 17 residues. From germline, CDR1 is MDHEN and CDR2 SYDVKM. V dropped 3 bases and J dropped 1; count of bases not matched to a gene: 7. CDR3: CASSFPGGTGGTDTQYF. The CDR3 coding sequence is TGTGCCAGCAGTTTCCCAGGAGGGACAGGGGGCACAGATACGCAGTATTTT.

The chain combines TRBV11-1 with TRBJ2-5, with unresolved D. The CDR3 covers 14 residues. CDR1 SGHAT and CDR2 FQDESV come from the germline V gene (reference sequence). The germline V and J ends were trimmed by 5 bases and 4 bases, with 14 bases remaining between them. The CDR3 sequence is CASSPRIEAETQYF. CDR3 DNA: TGTGCCAGCAGCCCAAGAATAGAAGCAGAGACCCAGTACTTC.

The genes are TRBV5-5 and TRBJ2-7; TRBD2 agrees at 10 bases. Germline loops: CDR1 SGHKS, CDR2 YYEKEE (reference sequence). CDR3 length: 15 amino acids. Unmatched junction bases numbered 6, after V lost 4 bases and J lost 2 bases. The CDR3 nucleotides are TGTGCCAGCAGCAGTGGACTAGCGGTTGCCTACGAGCAGTACTTC. Amino acids: CASSSGLAVAYEQYF.

J is TRBJ1-3 and V is TRBV7-9; possibly TRBD1 for D (6 bases). Trimming took off 7 bases at V and 0 bases at J, with 19 bases between the two ends. Germline V gene sequence: CDR1 SEHNR, CDR2 FQNEAQ (reference sequence). The CDR3 is 17 amino acids. The CDR3 region has the DNA TGTGCCAGCAAATCAATGACAGGCGCCCACTCTGGAAACACCATATATTTT. It specifies CASKSMTGAHSGNTIYF. Looking up the rest from reference TRBV7-9 and TRBJ1-3 gives the full variable domain: DTGVSQNPRHKITKRGQNVTFRCDPISEHNRLYWYRQTLGQGPEFLTYFQNEAQLEKSRLLSDRFSAERPKGSFSTLEIQRTEQGDSAMYLCASKSMTGAHSGNTIYFGEGSWLTVV.

The chain is built from TRBV18 and TRBJ2-7; the D gene is possibly TRBD2 (6 bases). V dropped 0 bases and J dropped 7 bases, with 13 bases sitting between them. The CDR3 covers 14 residues. Germline V CDR1 and CDR2: KGHSH, LQKENI. DNA for the CDR3: TGTGCCAGCTCACCACCGGGACTGCCTGTGGAGCAGTACTTC. It yields the protein CASSPPGLPVEQYF.

V usage is TRBV7-9 and J usage is TRBJ2-2; D is perhaps TRBD1 (5 bases). The CDR3 runs to 14 residues. Trimming took 5 bases from V and 4 from J, leaving 11 bases between them. Germline V CDR1 and CDR2: SEHNR, FQNEAQ (reference sequence). CDR3 sequence reads: CASSTQGSTGELFF. In DNA, the CDR3 is TGTGCCAGCAGCACGCAGGGCAGCACCGGGGAGCTGTTTTTT.

V is TRBV6-5 and J is TRBJ1-2; 7 nucleotides match TRBD1. Germline CDR1 MNHEY, CDR2 SVGAGI. The CDR3 is 13 amino acids. V trimming: 8 bases; J trimming: 3 bases; junction bases outside the gene matches: 6. CDR3 sequence reads: CASWLRGHYGYTF. As DNA, the CDR3 is TGTGCCAGCTGGTTGAGGGGGCACTATGGCTACACCTTC.

About this clone: The sample contains more than one DNA sequence encoding this CDR3. The chain combines TRBV28 with TRBJ1-1; tentatively, D is TRBD1 (6 bases). Per germline, CDR1 MDHEN and CDR2 SYDVKM. Deletions cut 6 bases from V and 0 bases from J, with 14 bases between. CDR3 length: 15 amino acids. CDR3 sequence (DNA): TGTGCCAGCAGAACGGGGGGGGCCCTGAACACTGAAGCTTTCTTT. This sequence encodes CASRTGGALNTEAFF.

The V call is TRBV2, the J call TRBJ1-2, with a possible D match to TRBD1 (5 bases). The CDR3 is 15 amino acids. V shed 4 bases and J shed 6 bases, with 18 bases lying between them. Per germline, CDR1 SNHLY and CDR2 FYNNEI. The CDR3 bases are TGTGCCAGCAGTGCCCTAGTGACCGGGGGGGATGGCTACACCTTC. Residues: CASSALVTGGDGYTF. Complete variable domain (other parts from reference TRBV2 and TRBJ1-2): EPEVTQTPSHQVTQMGQEVILRCVPISNHLYFYWYRQILGQKVEFLVSFYNNEISEKSEIFDDQFSVERPDGSNFTLKIRSTKLEDSAMYFCASSALVTGGDGYTFGSGTRLTVV.

This clone has a single count. The gene calls are TRBV10-1 and TRBJ2-1; TRBD2 matches at 8 bases. Trimming cost V 7 bases and J 5 bases; bases outside gene matches: 10. The germline CDR1 and CDR2 sequences are WNHNN and SYGVQD (reference sequence). The CDR3 consists of 15 residues. CDR3 region: CASNNGRAGHNEQFF. Written as DNA, the CDR3 is TGCGCCAGCAATAACGGGAGGGCCGGGCACAATGAGCAGTTCTTC.

This clone was detected once. This chain uses TRBV9 with TRBJ2-3; 9 nucleotides line up with TRBD2. J lost 3 bases, V lost 0 bases, and 11 bases had no gene match. Per the germline V gene, CDR1 is SGDLS and CDR2 is YYNGEE. This CDR3 contains 18 residues. The CDR3 coding sequence is TGTGCCAGCAGCGTAGCTACATACGGGACTAGCACAACAGATACGCAGTATTTT. Its translation: CASSVATYGTSTTDTQYF.

The chain uses TRBV5-4 and TRBJ2-7; D is perhaps TRBD2 (6 bases). This CDR3 has 13 residues. CDR1 and CDR2 (germline): SGHNT, YYREEE (reference sequence). V shed 2 bases and J shed 2 bases, with 8 bases lying between them. The CDR3 coding sequence is TGTGCCAGCAGCTTTACGGGGGCCTACGAGCAGTACTTC. Protein product: CASSFTGAYEQYF.

The rearrangement joins TRBV30 to TRBJ2-1; weak D call: TRBD2 (5 bases). Per the germline V gene, CDR1 is GTSNPN and CDR2 is SVGIG (reference sequence). Trimming removed 8 bases from V and 7 bases from J, with 9 bases in between. The CDR3 contains 10 residues. CDR3 coding DNA: TGTGCCGGCCGAGGGAATGAGCAGTTCTTC. It codes for CAGRGNEQFF.

The chain has TRBV6-6 and TRBJ2-5; 11 bases match TRBD2. Germline lookup yields CDR1 MNHNY and CDR2 SVGAGI (reference sequence). This CDR3 has 15 amino acids. V lost 9 bases, J lost 10 bases, and 16 bases stayed unmatched. The CDR3 DNA reads as TGTGCCAGTTGTGGGGCTAGCGGGAGGCGGGGGGACCAGTACTTC. Its protein product is CASCGASGRRGDQYF.

The V call is TRBV11-3, the J call TRBJ2-1; a weak D match, TRBD2 (6 bases). The CDR3 has 15 amino acids. Germline CDR1 reads SGHNT; CDR2 reads YENEEA. Trimming cost V 0 bases and J 7 bases, with 13 bases left between them. The CDR3 nucleotides are TGTGCCAGCAGCTTAGACTCAAGCAGCGGGAATGAGCAGTTCTTC. It translates to CASSLDSSSGNEQFF.

This clone was seen just once. Additional DNA sequences in this sample encode the identical CDR3. The chain links TRBV5-4 to TRBJ2-7, with TRBD1 identical over 7 bases. The CDR3 is 13 residues long. Trimming took 2 bases from V and 3 from J; bases not matched to a gene: 2. Germline CDR1 SGHNT, CDR2 YYREEE (reference sequence). The CDR3 here is CASSLRQGYEQYF. The CDR3 DNA follows: TGTGCCAGCAGCTTAAGACAGGGCTACGAGCAGTACTTC.

J is TRBJ1-3 and V is TRBV4-3; D gene unclear. Trimming shortened V by 1 base and J by 0 bases, and 7 bases separated the two germline ends. From germline, CDR1 is LGHNA and CDR2 YSLEER. CDR3 length equals 15 residues. The CDR3 sequence: CASSQAVFSGNTIYF. The CDR3 DNA reads as TGCGCCAGCAGCCAAGCCGTCTTCTCTGGAAACACCATATATTTT.

The chain joins TRBV28 to TRBJ1-2; possible D gene TRBD1, 5 bases. The germline gives CDR1 MDHEN, CDR2 SYDVKM. V lost 7 bases to trimming and J lost 6 bases, with 15 bases between them. This CDR3 has 13 amino acids. In DNA form, the CDR3 reads TGTGCCAGCACTCAGGGCCCCTGGGATGGCTACACCTTC. It is translated as CASTQGPWDGYTF.

The CDR3 region is CASSSRTGKAFF. The DNA of the CDR3 is TGTGCCAGCAGTTCGCGGACAGGTAAAGCTTTCTTT. The V and J genes are TRBV6-5 and TRBJ1-1, with 7 bases lining up with TRBD1. The germline CDR1 and CDR2 sequences are MNHEY and SVGAGI. After removal of 4 bases from V and 9 bases from J, the junction contained 5 bases not matched to a gene. The CDR3 runs to 12 residues.

This chain joins TRBV4-3 and TRBJ1-2; unclear D gene. Germline V gene lookup returns CDR1 LGHNA and CDR2 YSLEER. The length of the CDR3 is 13 residues. V lost 4 bases, J lost 3 bases, and 9 bases lay in between. CDR3 sequence: CASSPYSYYGYTF. The CDR3 DNA follows: TGCGCCAGCAGCCCGTATAGCTACTATGGCTACACCTTC.

The V call is TRBV2, the J call TRBJ2-3, with D tentatively TRBD1 or TRBD2 (5 bases each). The V end was cut by 6 bases, the J end by 1 base, with 8 bases between. The CDR3 covers 13 residues. The V gene's germline CDR1 is SNHLY and CDR2 FYNNEI. CDR3 sequence reads: CASSRDRTDTQYF. The DNA for the CDR3 is TGTGCCAGCAGCAGGGACCGCACAGATACGCAGTATTTT. Full variable domain (missing parts from reference TRBV2 and TRBJ2-3): EPEVTQTPSHQVTQMGQEVILRCVPISNHLYFYWYRQILGQKVEFLVSFYNNEISEKSEIFDDQFSVERPDGSNFTLKIRSTKLEDSAMYFCASSRDRTDTQYFGPGTRLTVL.

The V and J genes are TRBV19 and TRBJ2-7, with a weak D call TRBD2 (6 bases). Germline values: CDR1 LNHDA, CDR2 SQIVND (reference sequence). V was pared by 6 bases and J by 3 bases, with 21 bases between. This CDR3 contains 16 residues. The CDR3 reads CASSAQTTGRSYEQYF. The CDR3 DNA sequence: TGTGCCAGTAGCGCGCAGACGACCGGGAGAAGCTACGAGCAGTACTTC.

The chain combines TRBV6-1 with TRBJ1-2, with D tentatively TRBD1 (5 bases). Germline values: CDR1 MNHNS, CDR2 SASEGT. Trimming removed 6 bases from V and 2 bases from J, with 10 bases in between. This CDR3 contains 13 residues. DNA for the CDR3: TGTGCCAGCAGAGGGACGGGAAACTATGGCTACACCTTC. Its translation: CASRGTGNYGYTF.

The chain is built from TRBV6-6 and TRBJ1-6, with D perhaps matching TRBD1 (6 bases). V lost 6 bases and J 10 bases, leaving 19 bases between the germline ends. This CDR3 has 15 residues. Germline V gene sequence: CDR1 MNHNY, CDR2 SVGAGI (reference sequence). The CDR3 spells CASSHSPQGRSPLHF. The DNA for the CDR3 is TGTGCCAGCAGCCACTCACCCCAGGGGCGATCACCCCTCCACTTT.

CDR3 bases: TGCAGCGCCGCTCGCCCATTCGGGGATACGCAGTATTTT. It translates to CSAARPFGDTQYF. The chain recombines TRBV29-1 with TRBJ2-3, with unresolved D. The length of the CDR3 is 13 residues. With 7 bases removed from V and 6 bases from J, the gap between germline ends came to 17 bases. Germline V lookup: CDR1 SQVTM, CDR2 ANQGSEA.

The J gene is TRBJ2-2, the V gene TRBV28; D is unclear. This CDR3 spans 14 amino acids. Germline V CDR1 and CDR2: MDHEN, SYDVKM. Trimming shortened V by 1 base and J by 4 bases, and 7 bases separated the two germline ends. CDR3 in amino acids: CASSLSGSTGELFF. CDR3 nucleotide sequence: TGTGCCAGCAGTTTATCAGGTAGCACCGGGGAGCTGTTTTTT.